This T cell receptor beta chain emerged from a study of STAT3 mutations in large granular lymphocyte leukemia. Study at large: Immunosuppressive therapy was given to more than half of T-LGLL patients.

Germline V gives CDR1 KGHSH, CDR2 LQKENI. V trimming: 6 bases; J trimming: 4 bases; junction bases outside the gene matches: 7. The CDR3 spans 16 residues. General study results and limits: At least one immunodominant TCR beta clonotype appeared in every T-cell large granular lymphocyte leukemia patient.

The repertoire was sequenced with immunoSEQ multiplex PCR; TCRdb's copy has only in-frame clones and lacks some. The sample shows about 9,300 clones, more than 75% of them seen only once. A remark on this clone: Its antigen is as yet unknown.

The source is a man aged 80 or over with T-cell large granular lymphocyte leukemia. Some clones in this sample may be carry-over from other donors' samples. The material sequenced was peripheral blood mononuclear cells. The chain employs TRBV18 and TRBJ1-3; 12 bases map to TRBD1. The DNA of the CDR3 is TGTGCCAGCTCGGTGGGACAGGGGGCCGGAGGAAACACCATATATTTT. Protein: CASSVGQGAGGNTIYF.